A single sample is the source of the 15 T cell receptor beta chains below, sequenced in a study of blood T cell repertoires in COVID-19. Data came from immunoSEQ multiplex PCR; TCRdb stores just in-frame clones and leaves some out. The table includes 85,000 to 100,000 clones, 80% to 90% detected once. Sequences were obtained from peripheral blood. These receptor sequences come from a man over 45 with COVID-19, enrolled during active disease.

The genes are TRBV6-5 and TRBJ1-4, with 9 nucleotides matching TRBD1. Germline V lookup: CDR1 MNHEY, CDR2 SVGAGI. The CDR3 has 15 residues. With V trimmed by 4 bases and J by 14 bases, 14 bases remained unmatched. The CDR3 spells CASSSTGQGGGYLFF. In DNA form, the CDR3 reads TGTGCCAGCAGTTCAACGGGACAGGGAGGGGGTTATCTGTTTTTT.

The gene calls are TRBV5-1 and TRBJ1-2; 9 nucleotides line up with TRBD1. This CDR3 comprises 13 residues. Unmatched junction bases numbered 4, after V lost 4 bases and J lost 6 bases. Germline V gene sequence: CDR1 SGHRS, CDR2 YFSETQ. CDR3 nucleotide sequence: TGCGCCAGCAGCCCGGACAGGGGCAATGGCTACACCTTC. It specifies CASSPDRGNGYTF. Supplemented by reference TRBV5-1 and TRBJ1-2, the full variable domain reads KAGVTQTPRYLIKTRGQQVTLSCSPISGHRSVSWYQQTPGQGLQFLFEYFSETQRNKGNFPGRFSGRQFSNSRSEMNVSTLELGDSALYLCASSPDRGNGYTFGSGTRLTVV.

This clone turned up a few times. The rearrangement joins TRBV4-2 to TRBJ2-1; TRBD2 agrees at 10 bases. Germline V gene sequence: CDR1 LGHNA, CDR2 YNFKEQ. This CDR3 contains 17 residues. J lost 12 bases, V lost 0 bases, and 14 bases had no gene match. CDR3 region: CASSQESFSGGMLGQFF. The CDR3 coding sequence is TGTGCCAGCAGCCAAGAATCCTTTAGCGGGGGGATGTTGGGGCAGTTCTTC.

The chain recombines TRBV3-1 (or the pseudogene TRBV3-2) with TRBJ2-1, with TRBD2 matching over 12 bases. CDR3 size: 16 residues. Per germline, CDR1 LGHDT and CDR2 YNNKEL (reference sequence). J gave up 7 bases and V 0 bases, and 4 bases lay outside the gene matches. For the CDR3, the DNA is TGTGCCAGCAGCCAAGAGCGGCTAGCGGGGGGGAATGAGCAGTTCTTC. Its translation: CASSQERLAGGNEQFF.

The chain links TRBV6-5 to TRBJ1-2; TRBD1 matches 7 bases. With V trimmed by 6 bases and J by 3 bases, 4 bases remained unmatched. The CDR3 extends over 13 amino acids. Germline CDR1 MNHEY, CDR2 SVGAGI. CDR3 nucleotides: TGTGCCAGCAGGGACGGGACAGACTATGGCTACACCTTC. This gives the protein CASRDGTDYGYTF.

The rearrangement joins TRBV18 to TRBJ1-6; D might be TRBD1 (6 bases). The germline V gene has CDR1 KGHSH and CDR2 LQKENI. The V end was cut by 6 bases, the J end by 9 bases, with 18 bases between. The CDR3 is 15 amino acids. The CDR3 nucleotides are TGTGCCAGCTCCATCTCCGGGACAAGTAGTTCACCCCTCCACTTT. Amino acid sequence: CASSISGTSSSPLHF.

The chain carries TRBV12-3 or TRBV12-4 and TRBJ2-7; TRBD2 is a possible D gene (5 bases). Trimming left V 5 bases short and J 1 base short, with 9 bases between. The CDR3 covers 13 residues. CDR3 loop: CASSPGVSYEQYF. In DNA form, the CDR3 reads TGTGCCAGCAGTCCCGGGGTTTCCTACGAGCAGTACTTC.

V and J are TRBV5-4 and TRBJ2-1; TRBD2 aligns across 9 bases. The CDR3 runs 14 residues. CDR1 and CDR2 from the germline V gene are SGHNT and YYREEE (reference sequence). V dropped 4 bases and J dropped 8; count of bases not matched to a gene: 7. CDR3 loop: CASSTGLAPHEQFF. The CDR3 bases are TGTGCCAGCAGCACGGGACTAGCTCCCCATGAGCAGTTCTTC.

The V and J genes are TRBV9 and TRBJ2-1; D is perhaps TRBD2 (5 bases). The length of the CDR3 is 12 residues. Trimming cost V 2 bases and J 10 bases, with 10 bases left between them. Germline V gene lookup returns CDR1 SGDLS and CDR2 YYNGEE. CDR3 residues: CASSVGPGEQFF. CDR3 DNA sequence: TGTGCCAGCAGCGTCGGCCCGGGGGAGCAGTTCTTC.

The chain employs TRBV27 and TRBJ1-4, with 7 bases identical to TRBD1. CDR3 size: 16 residues. The trim removed 4 bases at V and 8 bases at J, leaving 13 bases unmatched. The germline V gene has CDR1 MNHEY and CDR2 SMNVEV (reference sequence). Here the CDR3 DNA reads TGTGCCAGCAGTTCCCCCGCCGAGGGGGCTGGGGAAAAACTGTTTTTT. This translates into CASSSPAEGAGEKLFF. The variable domain in full, with the rest retrieved from reference TRBV27 and TRBJ1-4, is EAQVTQNPRYLITVTGKKLTVTCSQNMNHEYMSWYRQDPGLGLRQIYYSMNVEVTDKGDVPEGYKVSRKEKRNFPLILESPSPNQTSLYFCASSSPAEGAGEKLFFGSGTQLSVL.

The chain couples TRBV5-1 to TRBJ1-4; 9 nucleotides line up with TRBD1. Germline trimming cut 2 bases from V and 8 bases from J; bases unmatched to any gene: 4. The V gene's germline CDR1 is SGHRS and CDR2 YFSETQ. CDR3 size: 14 residues. The CDR3 region has the DNA TGCGCCAGCAGCTTCGGACAGGGGCAGGAAAAACTGTTTTTT. Translated: CASSFGQGQEKLFF.

This chain links TRBV30 with TRBJ2-5; D is perhaps TRBD1 (6 bases). CDR1 and CDR2 from the germline V gene are GTSNPN and SVGIG (reference sequence). V gave up 2 bases and J gave up 4 bases, with 14 bases separating them. CDR3 size: 14 residues. CDR3 bases: TGTGCCTGGAGTCGACAGGTGTATTTAGAGACCCAGTACTTC. Amino acid sequence: CAWSRQVYLETQYF.

This chain uses TRBV19 with TRBJ1-5, with D hard to call. The CDR3 totals 18 residues. The V gene's germline CDR1 is LNHDA and CDR2 SQIVND (reference sequence). Trimming cost V 6 bases and J 0 bases, with 21 bases left between them. The CDR3: CASSLPHTIAVSNQPQHF. As DNA, the CDR3 is TGTGCCAGTAGCCTTCCTCACACGATCGCAGTTAGCAATCAGCCCCAGCATTTT.

This clone has a handful of counts. CDR3 protein: CASKGLNTEAFF. The CDR3 bases are TGTGCCAGCAAGGGGTTGAACACTGAAGCTTTCTTT. The genes are TRBV6-5 and TRBJ1-1; a weak D match, TRBD1 (5 bases). The V end lost 7 bases, the J end lost 0 bases, and 6 bases lay between the germline ends. From germline, CDR1 is MNHEY and CDR2 SVGAGI. This CDR3 is built from 12 residues.

The chain employs TRBV7-3 and TRBJ1-1, with TRBD1 matching over 8 bases. V lost 4 bases and J lost 4; bases outside the gene matches: 11. Per the germline V gene, CDR1 is SGHTA and CDR2 is FQGTGA. CDR3 size: 16 residues. Written as DNA, the CDR3 is TGTGCCAGCAGCTCCTTGGACAGGGCGGGGGTCACTGAAGCTTTCTTT. It yields the protein CASSSLDRAGVTEAFF.